This TCR beta chain was sequenced in a study of T cells after yellow fever vaccination. Production of TCR cDNA was by 5'RACE template switching, which also added a universal primer site and UMIs. Using its own MiXCR run on the 5' RACE reads, TCRdb lists one record per CDR3 protein. The table has some 550,000 distinct CDR3 sequences, around 21% seen once. Overall study results and limits: Reappearance after the booster was seen for most primary-vaccination clones, at about 95% CD4 and roughly 90% CD8.

This CDR3 comprises 16 residues. V was trimmed by 6 bases and J by 3 bases, leaving 18 bases between them. CDR1 MNHEY and CDR2 SVGEGT come from the germline V gene. Details on this clonotype: Its antigen remains unidentified.

Sequencing used PBMCs, obtained 15 days after the yellow fever booster vaccination. The chain uses TRBV6-2 or TRBV6-3 and TRBJ2-1; possibly TRBD2 for D (6 bases). This TCR was recovered from a man in his thirties or forties who received the YFV17D yellow fever vaccine. CDR3: CASRINGGRNYNEQFF. Written as DNA, the CDR3 is TGTGCCAGCAGAATAAACGGGGGAAGGAACTACAATGAGCAGTTCTTC.